This entry describes one T cell receptor (beta chain). Its antigen remains unknown. This sample stems from a study of cytomegalovirus exposure and HLA in healthy donors. This CDR3 spans 15 amino acids. Germline loops: CDR1 SGHRS, CDR2 YFSETQ. V shed 0 bases and J 0 bases; nucleotides not matched to a gene: 2. General observations from the study: Three CMV-associated chains proved CMV antigen-specific in vitro.

Both 60 Vbeta primers and 13 Jbeta primers went into the PCR. Authors' methods: Approximately 80 million unique TCR beta chains, roughly 11 million of them shared, were counted by a later analysis. Sequenced by immunoSEQ multiplex PCR; TCRdb stores in-frame clones only, minus some. The V and J calls and clone size come from that table; D and trimming were worked out from the DNA. Among around 200,000 clones listed, around 67% were seen once. The chain links TRBV5-1 to TRBJ1-1; 7 nucleotides match TRBD1. Sequencing input: PBMCs. This sequence originates from a woman younger than 45 in good health and CMV-seropositive. CDR3: CASSLGQGMNTEAFF. DNA for the CDR3: TGCGCCAGCAGCTTGGGACAGGGTATGAACACTGAAGCTTTCTTT.